Listed below are T cell receptor beta chains from one sample, sequenced in a study of T cell repertoires in cytomegalovirus infection. TCRdb redid the calling of the reads with MiXCR, one entry per CDR3 protein. The table has 150,000 or so distinct CDR3 sequences, about a fifth seen once; the top ten hold about 25%. No cognate antigen is known for these TCRs. Sequencing used CD8+ T cells from cultured PBMCs, obtained from culture after CMV antigen stimulation. These receptors came from a human donor in good health (CMV status not recorded). Some clones in this sample may be carry-over from other donors' samples. The CDR3 runs from the conserved cysteine through the conserved F or W. D genes are given only for firm matches. Clone size appears in some rows only: once, few, many, or a class for an expanded clone.

clone_size,d_call,v_call,j_call,cdr3_nt,cdr3_aa
few,.,TRBV4-3,TRBJ2-1,TGCGCCAGCAGCCAAGCCTCGCGAGGGAACAATGAGCAGTTCTTC,CASSQASRGNNEQFF
.,TRBD1,TRBV6-8,TRBJ1-1,TGTGCCAGCAAGCCGGGACAGGGGTCTGAAGCTTTCTTT,CASKPGQGSEAFF
.,.,TRBV7-2,TRBJ1-2,TGTGCCAGCAGCGGCAGGGGACGGAGCAACTATGGCTACACCTTC,CASSGRGRSNYGYTF
few,.,TRBV7-9,TRBJ1-2,TGTGCCAGCAGCTCTCACGACAGGCAGGGCTACACCTTC,CASSSHDRQGYTF
few,.,TRBV7-2,TRBJ1-1,TGTGCCAGCAGCTTAAGGCAGGGGTGGGGAACTGAAGCTTTCTTT,CASSLRQGWGTEAFF
.,TRBD1,TRBV24-1,TRBJ1-2,TGTGCCACCAGTGACCCTCCGACAGGGGGCTACACCTTC,CATSDPPTGGYTF
.,.,TRBV7-6,TRBJ2-6,TGTGCCAGCAGTAATTTCCTCTCTGGGGCCAACGTCCTGACTTTC,CASSNFLSGANVLTF
.,.,TRBV12-3/TRBV12-4,TRBJ1-4,TGTGCCAGCAGTATGCTCGGGGTCGAAAAACTGTTTTTT,CASSMLGVEKLFF
few,TRBD1,TRBV28,TRBJ1-2,TGTGCCAGCAGTCTGGACAGGAATGGCTACACCTTC,CASSLDRNGYTF
few,.,TRBV7-2,TRBJ1-1,TGTGCCAGCAGCTTATACATGGGACGCGCTTACACTGAAGCTTTCTTT,CASSLYMGRAYTEAFF
large,TRBD2,TRBV7-9,TRBJ2-7,TGTGCCAGCAGCTCCTCCCGGGGAGGGGCTTCGGAGCAGTACTTC,CASSSSRGGASEQYF
many,TRBD1,TRBV4-1,TRBJ1-1,TGCGCCAGCAGCCATGAAATACAGGGGCGTTACACTGAAGCTTTCTTT,CASSHEIQGRYTEAFF
.,.,TRBV7-9,TRBJ1-2,TGTGCCAGCAGCTTGGGAGTAAACTATGGCTACACCTTC,CASSLGVNYGYTF
few,.,TRBV19,TRBJ1-1,TGTGCCAGTAGTAACACCCAGGCGGCCCTGAACACTGAAGCTTTCTTT,CASSNTQAALNTEAFF
.,TRBD2,TRBV7-2,TRBJ2-1,TGTGCCAGCAGCTTTGGCCCCTCTAGCGGCTCCTACAATGAGCAGTTCTTC,CASSFGPSSGSYNEQFF
.,TRBD1,TRBV5-8,TRBJ2-1,TGTGCCAGCAGCTCGGCAGGGGGCTTCGAGCAGTTCTTC,CASSSAGGFEQFF
.,TRBD1,TRBV15,TRBJ2-5,TGTGCCACCAGCAAGACCCGGGACAGGGGAGAGACCCAGTACTTC,CATSKTRDRGETQYF
.,.,TRBV3-1,TRBJ2-7,TGTGCCAGCAGCCCCCGCGGGCGGTACGAGCAGTACTTC,CASSPRGRYEQYF
few,.,TRBV29-1,TRBJ2-1,TGCAGCGTTGGGGCAGGCGCCTACAATGAGCAGTTCTTC,CSVGAGAYNEQFF
.,.,TRBV30,TRBJ1-3,TGTGCCTGGAGTCTCGTCGGAAACACCATATATTTT,CAWSLVGNTIYF
few,.,TRBV7-2,TRBJ1-6,TGTGCCAGCGGCAAACAGGGCAGCTCCTATAATTCACCCCTCCACTTT,CASGKQGSSYNSPLHF
few,.,TRBV28,TRBJ1-5,TGTGCCAGCAGTTTTGCAGGGGATGGACATAGCAATCAGCCCCAGCATTTT,CASSFAGDGHSNQPQHF